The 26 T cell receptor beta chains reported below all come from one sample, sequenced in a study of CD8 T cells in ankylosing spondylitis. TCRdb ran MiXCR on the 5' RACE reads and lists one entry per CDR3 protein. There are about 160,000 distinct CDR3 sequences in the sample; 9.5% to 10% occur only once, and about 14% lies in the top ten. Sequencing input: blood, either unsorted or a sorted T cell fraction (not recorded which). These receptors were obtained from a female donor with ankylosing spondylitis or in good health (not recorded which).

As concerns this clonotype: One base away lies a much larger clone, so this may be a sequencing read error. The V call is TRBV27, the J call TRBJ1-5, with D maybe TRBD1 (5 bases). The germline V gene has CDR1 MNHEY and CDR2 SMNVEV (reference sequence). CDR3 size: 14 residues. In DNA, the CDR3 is TGTGCCAGCAGTTTATCGGGGGGAAATCAGCCCCAGGATTTT. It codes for CASSLSGGNQPQDF.

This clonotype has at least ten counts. CDR3 residues: CASRQVPGLGYNEQFF. CDR3 nucleotide sequence: TGCGCCAGCAGGCAAGTCCCGGGACTAGGTTACAATGAGCAGTTCTTC. The V and J genes are TRBV5-1 and TRBJ2-1, with 8 bases that match TRBD2. The V gene end was trimmed by 5 bases and the J gene end by 4 bases; junction bases not matched to a gene: 11. Germline CDR1 is SGHRS and CDR2 is YFSETQ. This CDR3 contains 16 residues. The full variable domain, in which reference TRBV5-1 and TRBJ2-1 provide the parts outside the CDR3, is KAGVTQTPRYLIKTRGQQVTLSCSPISGHRSVSWYQQTPGQGLQFLFEYFSETQRNKGNFPGRFSGRQFSNSRSEMNVSTLELGDSALYLCASRQVPGLGYNEQFFGPGTRLTVL.

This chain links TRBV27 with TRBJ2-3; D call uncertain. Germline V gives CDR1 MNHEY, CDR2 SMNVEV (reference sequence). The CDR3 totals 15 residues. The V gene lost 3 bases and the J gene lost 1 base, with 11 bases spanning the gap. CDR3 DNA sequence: TGTGCCAGCAGTTTTTTAGGTGGGGGCACAGATACGCAGTATTTT. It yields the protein CASSFLGGGTDTQYF.

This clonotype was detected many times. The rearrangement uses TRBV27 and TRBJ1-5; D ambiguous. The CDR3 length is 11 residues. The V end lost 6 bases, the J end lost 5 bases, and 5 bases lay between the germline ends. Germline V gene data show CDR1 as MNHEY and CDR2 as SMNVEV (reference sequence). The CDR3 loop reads CASRFDQPQHF. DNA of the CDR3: TGTGCCAGCAGGTTCGATCAGCCCCAGCATTTT.

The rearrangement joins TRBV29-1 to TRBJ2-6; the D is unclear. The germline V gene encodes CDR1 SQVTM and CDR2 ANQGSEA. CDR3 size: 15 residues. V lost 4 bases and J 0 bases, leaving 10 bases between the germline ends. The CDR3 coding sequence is TGCAGCGTTGTAATCAAGTACTCTGGGGCCAACGTCCTGACTTTC. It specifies CSVVIKYSGANVLTF.

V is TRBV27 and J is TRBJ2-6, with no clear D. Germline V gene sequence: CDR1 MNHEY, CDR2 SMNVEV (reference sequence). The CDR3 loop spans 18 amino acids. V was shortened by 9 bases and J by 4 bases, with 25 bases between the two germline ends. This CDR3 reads CARTDGSFNFVGANVLTF. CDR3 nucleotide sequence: TGTGCCAGGACTGACGGTTCATTTAATTTTGTGGGGGCCAACGTCCTGACTTTC.

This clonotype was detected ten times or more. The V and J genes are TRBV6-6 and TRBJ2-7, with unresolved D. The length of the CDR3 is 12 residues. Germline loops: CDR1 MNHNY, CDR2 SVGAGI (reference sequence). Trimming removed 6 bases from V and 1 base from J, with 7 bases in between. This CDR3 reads CASSHTSYEQYF. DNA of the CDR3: TGTGCCAGCAGCCATACTTCCTACGAGCAGTACTTC.

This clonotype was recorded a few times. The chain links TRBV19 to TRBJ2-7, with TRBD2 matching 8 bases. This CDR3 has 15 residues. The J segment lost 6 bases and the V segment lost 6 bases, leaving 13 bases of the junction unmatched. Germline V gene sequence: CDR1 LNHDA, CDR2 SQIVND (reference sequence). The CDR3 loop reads CASSSSLTSAGEQYF. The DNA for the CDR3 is TGTGCCAGTAGCTCTTCTCTGACTAGCGCGGGCGAGCAGTACTTC.

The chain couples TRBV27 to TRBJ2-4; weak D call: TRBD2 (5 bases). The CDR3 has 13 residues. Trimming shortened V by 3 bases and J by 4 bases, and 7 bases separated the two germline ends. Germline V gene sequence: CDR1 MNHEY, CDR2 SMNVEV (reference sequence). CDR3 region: CASSFSVKNIQYF. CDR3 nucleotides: TGTGCCAGCAGTTTTAGCGTGAAAAACATTCAGTACTTC.

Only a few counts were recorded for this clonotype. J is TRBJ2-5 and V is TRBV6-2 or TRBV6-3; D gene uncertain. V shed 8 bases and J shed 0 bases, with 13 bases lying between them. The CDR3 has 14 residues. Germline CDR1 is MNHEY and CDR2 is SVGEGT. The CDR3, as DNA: TGTGCCAGCGAACCCTCGGCGTACCAAGAGACCCAGTACTTC. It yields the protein CASEPSAYQETQYF.

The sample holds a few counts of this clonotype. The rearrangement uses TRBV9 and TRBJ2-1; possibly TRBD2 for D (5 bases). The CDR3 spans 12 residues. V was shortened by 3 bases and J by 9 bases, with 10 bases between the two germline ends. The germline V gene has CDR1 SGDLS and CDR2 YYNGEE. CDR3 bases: TGTGCCAGCAGCGGGAGAGAGGGTGAGCAGTTCTTC. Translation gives CASSGREGEQFF.

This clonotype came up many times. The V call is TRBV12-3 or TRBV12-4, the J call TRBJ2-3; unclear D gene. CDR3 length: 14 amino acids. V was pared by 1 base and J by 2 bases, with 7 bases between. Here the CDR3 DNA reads TGTGCCAGCAGTTTAGAGGGTCTCACAGATACGCAGTATTTT. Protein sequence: CASSLEGLTDTQYF.

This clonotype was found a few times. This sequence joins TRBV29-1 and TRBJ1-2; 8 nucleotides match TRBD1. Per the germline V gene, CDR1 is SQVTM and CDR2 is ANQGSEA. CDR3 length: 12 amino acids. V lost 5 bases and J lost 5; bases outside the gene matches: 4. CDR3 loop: CSVYDRGYGYTF. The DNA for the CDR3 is TGCAGCGTTTATGACAGGGGATATGGCTACACCTTC.

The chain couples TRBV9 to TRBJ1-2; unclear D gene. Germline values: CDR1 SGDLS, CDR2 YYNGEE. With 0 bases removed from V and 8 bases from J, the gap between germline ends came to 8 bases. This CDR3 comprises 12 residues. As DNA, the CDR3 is TGTGCCAGCAGCGTAGGTATAGGCGGCTACACCTTC. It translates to CASSVGIGGYTF.

CDR3 sequence (DNA): TGTGCCAGCAGTTACGGGCAGGGAAATTCACCCCTCCACTTT. Its protein product is CASSYGQGNSPLHF. V gene TRBV6-5 combines with J gene TRBJ1-6; D is perhaps TRBD1 (5 bases). The germline V and J ends were trimmed by 2 bases and 7 bases, with 9 bases remaining between them. The length of the CDR3 is 14 residues. CDR1 and CDR2 from the germline V gene are MNHEY and SVGAGI.

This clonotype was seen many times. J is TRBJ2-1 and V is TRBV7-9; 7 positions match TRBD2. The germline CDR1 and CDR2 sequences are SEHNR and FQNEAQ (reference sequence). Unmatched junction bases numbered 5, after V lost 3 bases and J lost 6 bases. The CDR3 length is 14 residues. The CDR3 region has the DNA TGTGCCAGCAGCTTCACGGGGGAGGGCAATGAGCAGTTCTTC. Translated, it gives CASSFTGEGNEQFF.

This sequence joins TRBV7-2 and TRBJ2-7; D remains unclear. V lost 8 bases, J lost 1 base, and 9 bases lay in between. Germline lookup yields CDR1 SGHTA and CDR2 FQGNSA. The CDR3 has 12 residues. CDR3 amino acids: CASRTESYEQYF. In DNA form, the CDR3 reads TGTGCCAGCCGGACGGAATCCTACGAGCAGTACTTC.

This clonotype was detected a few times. The CDR3 is CASSFNLGLAGVNEQFF. CDR3 nucleotide sequence: TGTGCCAGCAGTTTCAACCTCGGGCTAGCGGGAGTTAATGAGCAGTTCTTC. The rearrangement joins TRBV7-2 to TRBJ2-1; 10 positions match TRBD2. With V trimmed by 6 bases and J by 7 bases, 15 bases remained unmatched. The germline CDR1 and CDR2 sequences are SGHTA and FQGNSA. The CDR3 runs to 17 residues.

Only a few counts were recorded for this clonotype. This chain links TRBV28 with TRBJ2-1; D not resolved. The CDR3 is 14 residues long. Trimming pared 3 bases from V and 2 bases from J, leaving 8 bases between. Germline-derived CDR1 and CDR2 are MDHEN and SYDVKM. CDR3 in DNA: TGTGCCAGCAGTTTGTGGCAGGCCTACAATGAGCAGTTCTTC. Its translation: CASSLWQAYNEQFF.

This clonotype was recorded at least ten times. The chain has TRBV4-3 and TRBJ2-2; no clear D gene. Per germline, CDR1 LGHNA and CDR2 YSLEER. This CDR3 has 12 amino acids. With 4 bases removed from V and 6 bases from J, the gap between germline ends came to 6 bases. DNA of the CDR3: TGCGCCAGCAGCCCAAGCCCCGGGGAGCTGTTTTTT. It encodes CASSPSPGELFF.

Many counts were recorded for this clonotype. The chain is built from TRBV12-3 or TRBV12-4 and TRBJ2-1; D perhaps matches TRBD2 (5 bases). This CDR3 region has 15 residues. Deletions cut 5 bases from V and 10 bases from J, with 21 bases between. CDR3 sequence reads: CASSAGNRFGEEQFF. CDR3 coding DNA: TGTGCCAGCAGTGCCGGGAATCGCTTTGGGGAGGAGCAGTTCTTC.

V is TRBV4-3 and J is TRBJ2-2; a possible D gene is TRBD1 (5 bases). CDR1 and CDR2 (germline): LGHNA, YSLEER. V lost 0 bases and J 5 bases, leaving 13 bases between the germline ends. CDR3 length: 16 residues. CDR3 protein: CASSQDPQGLTGELFF. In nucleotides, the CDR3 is TGCGCCAGCAGCCAAGATCCGCAGGGTCTGACCGGGGAGCTGTTTTTT.

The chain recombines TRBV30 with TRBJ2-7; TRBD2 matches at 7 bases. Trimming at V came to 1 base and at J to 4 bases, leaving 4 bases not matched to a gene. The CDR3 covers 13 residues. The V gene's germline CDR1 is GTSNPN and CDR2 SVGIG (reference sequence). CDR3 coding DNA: TGTGCCTGGAGTGGAGCTAGCGGATACGAGCAGTACTTC. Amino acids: CAWSGASGYEQYF.

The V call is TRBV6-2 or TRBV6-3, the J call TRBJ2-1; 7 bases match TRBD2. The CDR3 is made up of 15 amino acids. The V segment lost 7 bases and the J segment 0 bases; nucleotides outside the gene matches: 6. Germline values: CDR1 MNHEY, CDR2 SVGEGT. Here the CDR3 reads CASNDGGSSYNEQFF. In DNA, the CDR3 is TGTGCCAGCAACGACGGGGGGAGCTCCTACAATGAGCAGTTCTTC.

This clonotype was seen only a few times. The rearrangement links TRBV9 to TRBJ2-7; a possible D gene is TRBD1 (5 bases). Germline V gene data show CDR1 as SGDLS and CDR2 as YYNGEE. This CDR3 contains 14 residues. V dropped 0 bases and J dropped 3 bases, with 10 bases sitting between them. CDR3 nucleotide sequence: TGTGCCAGCAGCGTAGGGTCAGGGAACTACGAGCAGTACTTC. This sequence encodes CASSVGSGNYEQYF.

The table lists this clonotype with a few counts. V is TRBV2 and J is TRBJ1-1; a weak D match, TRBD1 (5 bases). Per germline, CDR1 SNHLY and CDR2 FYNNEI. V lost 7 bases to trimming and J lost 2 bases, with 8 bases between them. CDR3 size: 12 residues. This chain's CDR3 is CASKQGNTEAFF. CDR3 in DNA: TGTGCCAGCAAGCAGGGTAACACTGAAGCTTTCTTT. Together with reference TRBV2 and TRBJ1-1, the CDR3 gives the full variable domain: EPEVTQTPSHQVTQMGQEVILRCVPISNHLYFYWYRQILGQKVEFLVSFYNNEISEKSEIFDDQFSVERPDGSNFTLKIRSTKLEDSAMYFCASKQGNTEAFFGQGTRLTVV.